This T cell receptor (beta chain) stems from a study of T-cell reconstitution after alpha-beta-depleted transplantation in children. Study-wide results and limits: T-cell counts and diversity at one year post-transplant came mainly from newly produced T cells. After transplant, at about two months, alpha-beta T cells were reportedly derived from several hundred expanded graft clones. Surviving recipient cells, namely T cells and thymic progenitors, were the source of high day-60 TCRbeta diversity in some patients.

Researchers prepared the TCRbeta library using unique molecular identifiers, the study reports. TCRdb re-derived calls from the PCR reads in MiXCR, one entry per CDR3 protein. Of about 490,000 distinct CDR3 sequences in the sample, about 10% were seen once. Many counts were recorded for this clonotype. Its specificity is unknown. Sequencing was performed on PBMCs, taken before TCRalphabeta/CD19-depleted stem cell transplant. This clonotype was obtained from a child aged 2-9 years with inherited bone marrow failure, due to receive a stem cell transplant.

Here the CDR3 reads CASSLDTRTSGTETQYF. CDR3 nucleotides: TGTGCCAGCAGCTTAGATACCCGGACTAGCGGGACAGAGACCCAGTACTTC. The chain carries TRBV7-6 and TRBJ2-5; 12 bases map to TRBD2. The CDR3 loop spans 17 amino acids. Germline V gives CDR1 SGHVS, CDR2 FNYEAQ. The ends lost 1 base at V and 4 bases at J; junction bases unmatched: 7.